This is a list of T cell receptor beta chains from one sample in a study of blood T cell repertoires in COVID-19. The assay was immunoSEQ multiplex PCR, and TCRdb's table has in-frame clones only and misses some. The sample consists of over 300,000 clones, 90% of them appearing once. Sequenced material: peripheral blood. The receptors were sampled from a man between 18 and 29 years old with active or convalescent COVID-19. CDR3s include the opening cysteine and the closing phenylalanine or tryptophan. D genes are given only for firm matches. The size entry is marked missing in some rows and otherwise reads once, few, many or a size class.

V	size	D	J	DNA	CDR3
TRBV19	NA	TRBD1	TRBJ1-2	TGTGCCAGTGATTTCGCAGGGGGCAATGGCTACACCTTC	CASDFAGGNGYTF
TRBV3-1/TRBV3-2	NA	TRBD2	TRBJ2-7	TGTGCCAGCAGCCAAGATCGGTCGGGGGGGTCCTACGAGCAGTACTTC	CASSQDRSGGSYEQYF
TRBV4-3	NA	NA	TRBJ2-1	TGCGCCAGCAGCCAAGATCGGGTCTCCTACAATGAGCAGTTCTTC	CASSQDRVSYNEQFF
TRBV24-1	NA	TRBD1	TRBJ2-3	TGTGCCACCAGTCCTGGGACAGGGGGAACAGATACGCAGTATTTT	CATSPGTGGTDTQYF
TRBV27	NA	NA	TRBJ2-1	TGTGCCAGCAGTCCGGACACCATCTCATACAATGAGCAGTTCTTC	CASSPDTISYNEQFF
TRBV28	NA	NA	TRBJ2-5	TGTGCCAGCAGCCTGACAGACCAAGAGACCCAGTACTTC	CASSLTDQETQYF
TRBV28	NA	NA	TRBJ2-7	TGTGCCAGCAGTTTATCGAGGTATGAGGGATACGAGCAGTACTTC	CASSLSRYEGYEQYF
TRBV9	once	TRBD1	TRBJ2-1	TGTGCCAGCAGCGCAGGGACAGGGGAATTATATGAGCAGTTCTTC	CASSAGTGELYEQFF
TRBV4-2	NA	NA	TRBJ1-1	TGTGCCAGCAGCCAAGTGGGGGGACCAAACACTGAAGCTTTCTTT	CASSQVGGPNTEAFF
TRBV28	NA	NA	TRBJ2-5	TGTGCCAGCAGTTTTGAAGGGGCGGTTCAAGAGACCCAGTACTTC	CASSFEGAVQETQYF
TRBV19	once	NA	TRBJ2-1	TGTGCCAGTAGTGTCAGGGGAATCTCCTACAATGAGCAGTTCTTC	CASSVRGISYNEQFF
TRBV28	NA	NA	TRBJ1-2	TGTGCCAGCAGTTTGGAGGGTTTCGGGTATGGCTACACCTTC	CASSLEGFGYGYTF
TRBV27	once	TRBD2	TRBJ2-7	TGTGCCAGCACCGGGAGCGGGGGGCTGTACGAGCAGTACTTC	CASTGSGGLYEQYF
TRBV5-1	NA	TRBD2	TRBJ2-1	TGCGCCAGCAGTTTTGGACTAGTGGGAAATGAGCAGTTCTTC	CASSFGLVGNEQFF
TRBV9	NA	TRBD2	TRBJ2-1	TGTGCCAGCAGCGACCTAGCGGGGGGGATGTACAATGAGCAGTTCTTC	CASSDLAGGMYNEQFF
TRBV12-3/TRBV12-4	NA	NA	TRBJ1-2	TGTGCCAACAACCGGGAAAAGGGTTATGGCTACACCTTC	CANNREKGYGYTF
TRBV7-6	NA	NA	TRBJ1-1	TGTGCCAGCAGCTTAGCAGACAGGTCGTCGACTGAAGCTTTCTTT	CASSLADRSSTEAFF
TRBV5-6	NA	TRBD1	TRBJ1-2	TGTGCCAGCAGCTTTGGAGGGGGCGGCACCTTC	CASSFGGGGTF
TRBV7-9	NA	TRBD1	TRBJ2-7	TGTGCCAGCAGCCCTAGGGGGACAGGTATGAAGCAGTACTTC	CASSPRGTGMKQYF
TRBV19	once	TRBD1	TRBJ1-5	TGTGCCACACTACGACAGGGGTCTAGGGCCCAGCATTTT	CATLRQGSRAQHF
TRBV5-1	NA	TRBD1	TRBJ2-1	TGCGCCAGCAGCTTGGATACAGGGGGGTATCGAAGCAATGAGCAGTTCTTC	CASSLDTGGYRSNEQFF
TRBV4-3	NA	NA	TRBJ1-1	TGCGCCAGCAGCCAAGACGGGTATACTGAAGCTTTCTTT	CASSQDGYTEAFF
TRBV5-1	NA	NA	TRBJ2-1	TGCGCCAGCAGCTGGACCTCGGGGGTTACCTACAATGAGCAGTTCTTC	CASSWTSGVTYNEQFF
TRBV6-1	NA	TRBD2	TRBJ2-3	TGTGCCAGCAGTGGACTAGCGGGATCATCACGGGATACGCAGTATTTT	CASSGLAGSSRDTQYF